In its sample, the clone carrying this T cell receptor beta chain was seen a few times. Its target is not known. The CDR3 is 11 residues long. The germline V gene encodes CDR1 MNHEY and CDR2 SVGEGT. V was cut by 7 bases and J by 6 bases, with 8 bases left in between. The data were obtained in a study of T-cell memory formation after mild COVID-19. Study outcomes and limitations: Clones shrinking from day 15 to 85 showed even CD4/CD8 mixes; later expanders tilted CD4+. Prior to infection, memory already included some responding clones, suggesting cross-reactive memory joined. Confirmation was lacking for SARS-CoV-2 specificity of second-wave clones that peaked on day 37.

Barcoded TCR alpha and TCR beta cDNA libraries with UMIs came from 5'RACE using constant-segment primers. TCRdb ran MiXCR on the 5' RACE reads and lists one entry per CDR3 protein. This sample has under 450,000 distinct CDR3 sequences, with approximately 22% found just once. The sample consisted of PBMCs or a T cell subset sorted from them (not recorded which). The J gene is TRBJ2-3, the V gene TRBV6-2 or TRBV6-3, with D uncertain. The receptor comes from a man between 18 and 29 years old who had mild COVID-19 (a few samples of this study predate the infection). Cell type and time point are not known. This chain's CDR3 is CASNALDTQYF. The DNA for the CDR3 is TGTGCCAGCAATGCGTTGGATACGCAGTATTTT.